The 24 T cell receptor beta chains presented below share a single source sample, sequenced in a study of cytomegalovirus exposure and HLA in healthy donors (dated by TCRdb to the late 2010s). Receptor amplification or capture employed the immunoSEQ multiplex PCR assay. In TCRdb, the immuneACCESS table is reduced to in-frame sequences with V and J assigned. These tables do not hold every clone; where another copy was compared, an unresolved V gene accounts for under half, and the others remain unexplained. The sample yields more than 85,000 clones; roughly nine tenths were counted once. The top ten hold under 4.5% of the sample. The material sequenced was PBMCs. These receptors were collected from a woman younger than 30 in good health and CMV-seropositive.

This clone has just one count. This chain joins TRBV7-8 and TRBJ2-3, with 9 bases matching TRBD2. Germline assignment: CDR1 SGHVS and CDR2 FQNEAQ. The CDR3 extends over 14 amino acids. Trimming took 5 bases from V and 3 from J; bases not matched to a gene: 3. The CDR3 region has the DNA TGTGCCAGCAGCCAGGGACTAGCTACAGATACGCAGTATTTT. This codes for CASSQGLATDTQYF.

The chain carries TRBV28 and TRBJ1-2; 9 bases fit TRBD1. Germline CDR1 and CDR2: MDHEN and SYDVKM. The CDR3 covers 14 residues. The ends lost 6 bases at V and 0 bases at J; junction bases unmatched: 2. Written as DNA, the CDR3 is TGTGCCAGCAGCCGACAGGGGGCTAACTATGGCTACACCTTC. Residues: CASSRQGANYGYTF.

CDR3 region: CASLVLVPWGYTF. The CDR3 bases are TGTGCCAGCCTAGTACTAGTCCCTTGGGGCTACACCTTC. The chain recombines TRBV28 with TRBJ1-2; D is unclear. Trimming removed 8 bases from V and 8 bases from J, with 18 bases in between. The germline V gene has CDR1 MDHEN and CDR2 SYDVKM. There are 13 residues in the CDR3.

J is TRBJ2-3 and V is TRBV5-4, with TRBD2 matching over 8 bases. The CDR3 consists of 15 residues. Unmatched junction bases numbered 6, after V lost 3 bases and J lost 3 bases. Germline CDR1 and CDR2: SGHNT and YYREEE (reference sequence). Here the CDR3 reads CASSYRTSRTDTQYF. The CDR3 coding sequence is TGTGCCAGCAGCTACCGGACTAGCAGAACAGATACGCAGTATTTT.

The rearrangement uses TRBV11-1 and TRBJ2-3, with TRBD1 matching over 7 bases. Germline loops: CDR1 SGHAT, CDR2 FQDESV (reference sequence). Unmatched junction bases numbered 2, after V lost 4 bases and J lost 1 base. The CDR3 runs 14 residues. This chain's CDR3 is CASSYTGGTDTQYF. The CDR3 DNA is TGTGCCAGCAGCTATACAGGGGGCACAGATACGCAGTATTTT.

The rearrangement joins TRBV5-6 to TRBJ2-2; TRBD1 matches 7 bases. Germline V lookup: CDR1 SGHDT, CDR2 YYEEEE. The V segment lost 0 bases and the J segment 1 base; nucleotides outside the gene matches: 3. The CDR3 sequence is 16 residues long. The chain's CDR3 is CASSLAPGGNTGELFF. The CDR3 DNA reads as TGTGCCAGCAGCTTGGCACCAGGGGGGAACACCGGGGAGCTGTTTTTT. Filled out from reference TRBV5-6 and TRBJ2-2, the complete variable domain reads DAGVTQSPTHLIKTRGQQVTLRCSPKSGHDTVSWYQQALGQGPQFIFQYYEEEERQRGNFPDRFSGHQFPNYSSELNVNALLLGDSALYLCASSLAPGGNTGELFFGEGSRLTVL.

The count of this clone is one. This rearrangement joins TRBV7-8 to TRBJ2-1, with TRBD1 as a possible D gene (6 bases). CDR3 size: 14 residues. Looked up from germline, CDR1 is SGHVS and CDR2 is FQNEAQ. V was cut by 5 bases and J by 5 bases, with 13 bases left in between. CDR3 sequence: CASSRRGDHNEQFF. Here the CDR3 DNA reads TGTGCCAGCAGCCGCAGGGGAGATCACAATGAGCAGTTCTTC.

The chain couples TRBV28 to TRBJ1-5, with D unclear. Between the trimmed V and J ends, which lost 7 bases and 4 bases, there was a span of 11 bases. Germline V gives CDR1 MDHEN, CDR2 SYDVKM. The CDR3 covers 13 residues. CDR3 nucleotide sequence: TGTGCCAGCACAGGTCGAAGAAATCAGCCCCAGCATTTT. Amino acids: CASTGRRNQPQHF. Full variable domain (remainder filled in from reference TRBV28 and TRBJ1-5): DVKVTQSSRYLVKRTGEKVFLECVQDMDHENMFWYRQDPGLGLRLIYFSYDVKMKEKGDIPEGYSVSREKKERFSLILESASTNQTSMYLCASTGRRNQPQHFGDGTRLSIL.

This chain links TRBV28 with TRBJ1-1, with no clear D. Germline CDR1 reads MDHEN; CDR2 reads SYDVKM. Deletions cut 3 bases from V and 6 bases from J, with 8 bases between. The CDR3 length is 12 residues. The DNA for the CDR3 is TGTGCCAGCAGTTTGTCCGGGGCTGAAGCTTTCTTT. It yields the protein CASSLSGAEAFF.

DNA of the CDR3: TGTGCCAGCAGTTACTCACGGGGACAGTCACTCTACGAGCAGTACTTC. Translated, it gives CASSYSRGQSLYEQYF. This chain links TRBV6-5 with TRBJ2-7, with 7 bases matching TRBD1. The V and J ends lost 0 bases and 3 bases, in that order; junction bases with no gene match: 8. CDR1 is MNHEY, CDR2 SVGAGI, per germline. This CDR3 contains 16 residues.

This chain joins TRBV7-2 and TRBJ1-6; D is unresolved. The CDR3 is 15 residues long. Trimming shortened V by 4 bases and J by 9 bases, and 16 bases separated the two germline ends. Germline V gene sequence: CDR1 SGHTA, CDR2 FQGNSA. CDR3 loop: CASSSRNIQVSPLHF. DNA of the CDR3: TGTGCCAGCAGCTCTCGAAACATTCAAGTTTCACCCCTCCACTTT.

The chain links TRBV11-3 to TRBJ2-1; possibly TRBD1 for D (5 bases). The CDR3 totals 11 residues. Germline loops: CDR1 SGHNT, CDR2 YENEEA. V was trimmed by 6 bases and J by 7 bases, leaving 7 bases between them. Here the CDR3 reads CASRTGNEQFF. CDR3 DNA sequence: TGTGCCAGCAGAACAGGAAATGAGCAGTTCTTC. Combining the CDR3 with reference TRBV11-3 and TRBJ2-1 gives the whole variable domain EAGVVQSPRYKIIEKKQPVAFWCNPISGHNTLYWYLQNLGQGPELLIRYENEEAVDDSQLPKDRFSAERLKGVDSTLKIQPAELGDSAVYLCASRTGNEQFFGPGTRLTVL.

The rearrangement uses TRBV9 and TRBJ2-5, with D possibly TRBD2 on 5 matching bases. This CDR3 comprises 15 residues. Germline values: CDR1 SGDLS, CDR2 YYNGEE. Trimming stripped 3 bases from V and 0 bases from J, with 12 bases between. The CDR3 loop is CASSGMGVYQETQYF. The CDR3 nucleotides are TGTGCCAGCAGCGGAATGGGAGTCTACCAAGAGACCCAGTACTTC.

This clone has just one count. This chain connects TRBV28 to TRBJ2-3; D gene unclear. The CDR3 has 12 residues. Trimming took off 3 bases at V and 2 bases at J, with 3 bases between the two ends. Germline V gives CDR1 MDHEN, CDR2 SYDVKM. The CDR3 region has the DNA TGTGCCAGCAGTTTCATCACAGATACGCAGTATTTT. Translated: CASSFITDTQYF.

The genes are TRBV25-1 and TRBJ2-1, with 9 bases identical to TRBD1. The germline CDR1 and CDR2 sequences are MGHDK and SYGVNS. The length of the CDR3 is 17 residues. The V gene end was trimmed by 3 bases and the J gene end by 5 bases; junction bases not matched to a gene: 11. The CDR3 DNA is TGTGCCAGCAGTGATCCCCCGGGACAGGGATGGGACAATGAGCAGTTCTTC. This encodes CASSDPPGQGWDNEQFF.

This clone was recorded only once. The gene calls are TRBV4-1 and TRBJ1-1; TRBD1 agrees at 8 bases. The ends lost 1 base at V and 5 bases at J; junction bases unmatched: 6. The CDR3 spans 15 residues. Germline V CDR1 and CDR2: MGHRA, YSYEKL. The CDR3 is CASSQVSGGGTEAFF. The CDR3 DNA reads as TGCGCCAGCAGCCAAGTATCAGGGGGCGGAACTGAAGCTTTCTTT.

The chain employs TRBV6-4 and TRBJ2-3; D is possibly TRBD2 (6 bases). The V gene's germline CDR1 is MRHNA and CDR2 SNTAGT. The CDR3 runs 14 residues. V gave up 7 bases and J gave up 2 bases, with 13 bases separating them. CDR3 region: CASIGDSLTDTQYF. CDR3 nucleotide sequence: TGTGCCAGCATAGGGGACTCTCTCACAGATACGCAGTATTTT.

V usage is TRBV7-6 and J usage is TRBJ1-1, with 9 nucleotides matching TRBD1. The germline CDR1 and CDR2 sequences are SGHVS and FNYEAQ. The CDR3 runs 14 residues. The J segment lost 1 base and the V segment lost 5 bases, leaving 2 bases of the junction unmatched. This CDR3 reads CASSVGQGNTEAFF. CDR3 bases: TGTGCCAGCAGCGTGGGACAGGGGAACACTGAAGCTTTCTTT.

The genes are TRBV5-4 and TRBJ2-7, with D unresolved. The V gene's germline CDR1 is SGHNT and CDR2 YYREEE (reference sequence). CDR3 length: 14 residues. With 4 bases removed from V and 7 bases from J, the gap between germline ends came to 18 bases. This CDR3 reads CASSQERLFGEQYF. The CDR3 DNA sequence: TGTGCCAGCAGCCAAGAGCGTTTGTTCGGGGAGCAGTACTTC.

V and J are TRBV9 and TRBJ2-3; 8 nucleotides line up with TRBD2. This CDR3 has 15 amino acids. V dropped 2 bases and J dropped 1; count of bases not matched to a gene: 3. Germline CDR1 reads SGDLS; CDR2 reads YYNGEE. The CDR3 is CASSVSGGGTDTQYF. The CDR3 region has the DNA TGTGCCAGCAGCGTCTCGGGAGGGGGCACAGATACGCAGTATTTT.

V is TRBV11-2 and J is TRBJ2-7; 10 nucleotides line up with TRBD2. From germline, CDR1 is SGHAT and CDR2 FQNNGV. Losses at the gene ends were 2 bases for V and 6 bases for J; bases not matched to a gene: 10. The CDR3 runs to 16 residues. CDR3 DNA sequence: TGTGCCAGCAGCTTAAACCCAGCGGGAGGGCCTTCCGAGCAGTACTTC. As protein: CASSLNPAGGPSEQYF. The whole variable domain, remainder taken from reference TRBV11-2 and TRBJ2-7, is EAGVAQSPRYKIIEKRQSVAFWCNPISGHATLYWYQQILGQGPKLLIQFQNNGVVDDSQLPKDRFSAERLKGVDSTLKIQPAKLEDSAVYLCASSLNPAGGPSEQYFGPGTRLTVT.

The chain combines TRBV9 with TRBJ2-5; perhaps TRBD2 as D (6 bases). Trimming pared 0 bases from V and 5 bases from J, leaving 8 bases between. The V gene's germline CDR1 is SGDLS and CDR2 YYNGEE. CDR3 length: 13 amino acids. The CDR3 region is CASSVGGVETQYF. In DNA, the CDR3 is TGTGCCAGCAGCGTAGGGGGGGTTGAGACCCAGTACTTC.

This rearrangement joins TRBV27 to TRBJ2-7, with 8 bases identical to TRBD2. Germline CDR1 reads MNHEY; CDR2 reads SMNVEV (reference sequence). The CDR3 is 16 residues long. V shed 2 bases, J shed 3 bases, and the junction held 9 bases outside the gene matches. The DNA of the CDR3 is TGTGCCAGCAGTTTAAAGGCCGGGGGGGGCGGCTACGAGCAGTACTTC. This encodes CASSLKAGGGGYEQYF.

This sequence joins TRBV18 and TRBJ1-2; unclear D gene. The germline gives CDR1 KGHSH, CDR2 LQKENI. The germline V and J ends were trimmed by 4 bases and 3 bases, with 12 bases remaining between them. This CDR3 has 14 amino acids. CDR3 loop: CASSRSTNDYGYTF. The CDR3, as DNA: TGTGCCAGCTCACGTAGCACTAATGACTATGGCTACACCTTC.